A single sample is the source of the 27 T cell receptor beta chains below, sequenced in a study of cytomegalovirus exposure and HLA in healthy donors (TCRdb year 2017). Receptors were amplified or captured by the immunoSEQ multiplex PCR assay. In its TCRdb copy, this immuneACCESS table keeps in-frame sequences only and misses some clones. Where compared with another copy, unresolved V genes explain less than half of these, and the others have no known cause. Within this sample are some 170,000 clones, with around nine tenths of them counted one time only. The ten largest clones represent 4% to 4.5% of the sample. The sequenced sample was PBMCs. The receptor set was obtained from a young man in good health and CMV-seropositive.

This rearrangement joins TRBV30 to TRBJ2-2; 14 positions agree with TRBD2. Germline-derived CDR1 and CDR2 are GTSNPN and SVGIG (reference sequence). Trimming took 5 bases from V and 5 from J; bases not matched to a gene: 10. This CDR3 is 17 amino acids long. CDR3 nucleotide sequence: TGTGCCTGGGCAGTGGGACTAGCGGGAGTTTGGACCGGGGAGCTGTTTTTT. Its translation is CAWAVGLAGVWTGELFF.

The chain links TRBV27 to TRBJ2-7, with a weak D call TRBD1 (6 bases). Trimming shortened V by 8 bases and J by 3 bases, and 14 bases separated the two germline ends. CDR3 length: 13 residues. The germline V gene has CDR1 MNHEY and CDR2 SMNVEV (reference sequence). CDR3 loop: CASAIVDSYEQYF. The CDR3 DNA sequence: TGTGCCAGCGCCATAGTGGACAGCTACGAGCAGTACTTC.

V gene TRBV18 combines with J gene TRBJ2-5; 12 bases line up with TRBD1. V lost 0 bases to trimming and J lost 5 bases; unmatched junction nucleotides: 4. The V gene's germline CDR1 is KGHSH and CDR2 LQKENI. The CDR3 is 16 residues long. DNA for the CDR3: TGTGCCAGCTCACCACCGGGACAGGGGGCTGGTGAGACCCAGTACTTC. Amino acid sequence: CASSPPGQGAGETQYF.

This clone was found once. The chain couples TRBV18 to TRBJ2-7, with D possibly being TRBD1 (5 bases). The germline gives CDR1 KGHSH, CDR2 LQKENI. This CDR3 is 15 amino acids long. V was shortened by 1 base and J by 7 bases, with 17 bases between the two germline ends. CDR3 sequence (DNA): TGTGCCAGCTCACCACGGCAGGGCTTAGGGGAAGAGCAGTACTTC. This encodes CASSPRQGLGEEQYF. The whole variable domain, filled in from reference TRBV18 and TRBJ2-7, reads NAGVMQNPRHLVRRRGQEARLRCSPMKGHSHVYWYRQLPEEGLKFMVYLQKENIIDESGMPKERFSAEFPKEGPSILRIQQVVRGDSAAYFCASSPRQGLGEEQYFGPGTRLTVT.

The chain employs TRBV4-1 and TRBJ2-7, with D tentatively TRBD1 (5 bases). Deletions cut 0 bases from V and 2 bases from J, with 11 bases between. This CDR3 region has 15 residues. Germline CDR1 and CDR2: MGHRA and YSYEKL. The chain's CDR3 is CASSQEMGRAYEQYF. In nucleotides, the CDR3 is TGCGCCAGCAGCCAAGAAATGGGCAGGGCCTACGAGCAGTACTTC.

The genes are TRBV7-9 and TRBJ2-6; TRBD2 matches at 7 bases. This CDR3 is built from 19 residues. The V gene's germline CDR1 is SEHNR and CDR2 FQNEAQ (reference sequence). The J segment lost 0 bases and the V segment lost 1 base, leaving 9 bases of the junction unmatched. This CDR3 is CASSLGGGRGRSGANVLTF. In nucleotides, the CDR3 is TGTGCCAGCAGCTTAGGGGGCGGGAGAGGTCGCTCTGGGGCCAACGTCCTGACTTTC. Full variable domain (outside the CDR3, taken from reference TRBV7-9 and TRBJ2-6): DTGVSQNPRHKITKRGQNVTFRCDPISEHNRLYWYRQTLGQGPEFLTYFQNEAQLEKSRLLSDRFSAERPKGSFSTLEIQRTEQGDSAMYLCASSLGGGRGRSGANVLTFGAGSRLTVL.

The chain recombines TRBV6-1 with TRBJ2-7; TRBD1 matches 9 bases. V shed 2 bases and J 7 bases; nucleotides not matched to a gene: 12. The CDR3 consists of 16 residues. Looked up from germline, CDR1 is MNHNS and CDR2 is SASEGT. The CDR3 spells CASSEMVGTGSHEQYF. CDR3 DNA: TGTGCCAGCAGTGAAATGGTTGGGACAGGGTCTCATGAGCAGTACTTC.

The chain has TRBV19 and TRBJ2-7; 7 bases map to TRBD1. J was trimmed by 3 bases and V by 4 bases; bases with no gene match: 9. CDR3 length equals 15 residues. The germline CDR1 and CDR2 sequences are LNHDA and SQIVND (reference sequence). CDR3 nucleotides: TGTGCCAGTAGTAGACAGGGAATGTTATTCTACGAGCAGTACTTC. Translating gives CASSRQGMLFYEQYF.

V usage is TRBV7-9 and J usage is TRBJ2-1; 13 bases align to TRBD2. Per the germline V gene, CDR1 is SEHNR and CDR2 is FQNEAQ (reference sequence). After removal of 6 bases from V and 8 bases from J, the junction contained 13 bases not matched to a gene. The CDR3 sequence is 17 residues long. CDR3 bases: TGTGCCAGCAGTGACAGCCGCGGGACTAGCGGGAAGGATGAGCAGTTCTTC. It translates to CASSDSRGTSGKDEQFF.

The CDR3 protein is CASSPLAGGGSSTDTQYF. The CDR3, as DNA: TGTGCCAGCAGCCCCTTAGCGGGAGGGGGTTCTAGCACAGATACGCAGTATTTT. The chain is built from TRBV7-8 and TRBJ2-3, with TRBD2 matching over 11 bases. This CDR3 is built from 18 residues. The V segment lost 5 bases and the J segment 0 bases; nucleotides outside the gene matches: 10. Germline CDR1 and CDR2: SGHVS and FQNEAQ.

This clone has a handful of counts. V is TRBV15 and J is TRBJ2-2, with 7 bases matching TRBD2. V gave up 3 bases and J gave up 7 bases; unmatched junction bases: 11. The germline CDR1 and CDR2 sequences are LNHNV and YYDKDF (reference sequence). The CDR3 has 16 residues. The CDR3 sequence: CATSSRTRFSGGELFF. The CDR3 region has the DNA TGTGCCACCAGCAGCAGGACTAGATTTTCCGGCGGGGAGCTGTTTTTT. The variable domain in full, with the rest retrieved from reference TRBV15 and TRBJ2-2, is DAMVIQNPRYQVTQFGKPVTLSCSQTLNHNVMYWYQQKSSQAPKLLFHYYDKDFNNEADTPDNFQSRRPNTSFCFLDIRSPGLGDTAMYLCATSSRTRFSGGELFFGEGSRLTVL.

The CDR3 reads CASSLSITTSGTGELFF. The CDR3 DNA sequence: TGCGCCAGCAGCTTGTCAATTACTACCTCGGGCACCGGGGAGCTGTTTTTT. The chain carries TRBV5-1 and TRBJ2-2; D is unresolved. V lost 1 base, J lost 4 bases, and 17 bases lay in between. Per germline, CDR1 SGHRS and CDR2 YFSETQ. The CDR3 has 17 amino acids. Full variable domain (remainder filled in from reference TRBV5-1 and TRBJ2-2): KAGVTQTPRYLIKTRGQQVTLSCSPISGHRSVSWYQQTPGQGLQFLFEYFSETQRNKGNFPGRFSGRQFSNSRSEMNVSTLELGDSALYLCASSLSITTSGTGELFFGEGSRLTVL.

V and J are TRBV10-2 and TRBJ2-1; D gene uncertain. The germline gives CDR1 WSHSY, CDR2 SAAADI. V was trimmed by 9 bases and J by 0 bases, leaving 3 bases between them. This CDR3 has 11 amino acids. CDR3 bases: TGCGCCAGTAACTCCTACAATGAGCAGTTCTTC. Translating gives CASNSYNEQFF.

The chain joins TRBV7-8 to TRBJ2-5; D gene ambiguous. Germline CDR1 and CDR2: SGHVS and FQNEAQ. The CDR3 sequence is 14 residues long. Trimming stripped 1 base from V and 1 base from J, with 7 bases between. The CDR3 protein is CASSLGHLQETQYF. The CDR3 DNA reads as TGTGCCAGCAGCTTAGGACACCTCCAAGAGACCCAGTACTTC.

The sample holds one count of this clone. The V and J genes are TRBV13 and TRBJ1-5; D is uncertain. From germline, CDR1 is PRHDT and CDR2 FYEKMQ (reference sequence). V lost 2 bases, J lost 7 bases, and 18 bases lay in between. The length of the CDR3 is 16 residues. The CDR3 loop is CASSLWPGSFEQPQHF. CDR3 nucleotides: TGTGCCAGCAGCTTATGGCCAGGATCATTCGAGCAGCCCCAGCATTTT.

The chain carries TRBV6-5 and TRBJ1-2; D is perhaps TRBD1 (5 bases). Germline-derived CDR1 and CDR2 are MNHEY and SVGAGI. Trimming removed 5 bases from V and 5 bases from J, with 9 bases in between. The CDR3 sequence is 12 residues long. The chain's CDR3 is CASSTDSYGYTF. CDR3 DNA sequence: TGTGCCAGCAGTACCGACAGTTATGGCTACACCTTC.

The chain recombines TRBV4-2 with TRBJ2-3; D perhaps matches TRBD2 (5 bases). The germline gives CDR1 LGHNA, CDR2 YNFKEQ. The V gene lost 1 base and the J gene lost 0 bases, with 14 bases spanning the gap. The CDR3 runs to 17 residues. The CDR3 nucleotides are TGTGCCAGCAGCCAAGGCCAGAAGCGGACTAGCACAGATACGCAGTATTTT. Amino acids: CASSQGQKRTSTDTQYF.

CDR3 DNA: TGTGCCAGCAGCCCCCGGGACAGGGGCACTGAAGCTTTCTTT. Protein sequence: CASSPRDRGTEAFF. This chain uses TRBV11-3 with TRBJ1-1; 10 nucleotides line up with TRBD1. The junction had 4 bases not matched to a gene; V was cut back by 5 bases and J by 4 bases. The germline CDR1 and CDR2 sequences are SGHNT and YENEEA. This CDR3 has 14 amino acids.

This clone was seen only a few times. The chain recombines TRBV4-1 with TRBJ1-1; D gene uncertain. Germline assignment: CDR1 MGHRA and CDR2 YSYEKL. V lost 1 base to trimming and J lost 1 base, with 19 bases between them. The CDR3 contains 18 residues. The CDR3 here is CASSQGMSLPGRNTEAFF. As DNA, the CDR3 is TGCGCCAGCAGCCAAGGTATGAGTCTACCCGGGAGGAACACTGAAGCTTTCTTT.

The chain employs TRBV27 and TRBJ2-3; 8 nucleotides agree with TRBD2. Germline V CDR1 and CDR2: MNHEY, SMNVEV (reference sequence). With 6 bases clipped from V and 2 bases from J, the junction kept 10 bases outside the gene matches. The length of the CDR3 is 16 residues. CDR3 region: CASREQRELVTDTQYF. The CDR3 DNA reads TGTGCCAGCAGAGAACAGCGGGAGTTGGTCACAGATACGCAGTATTTT.

The chain has TRBV5-1 and TRBJ2-6; D is possibly TRBD1 (6 bases). The CDR3 extends over 16 amino acids. The V gene's germline CDR1 is SGHRS and CDR2 YFSETQ. The ends were cut back, 4 bases at V and 2 bases at J, with 13 bases in the middle. The CDR3 DNA reads TGCGCCAGCAGCGTGGACAGAATCACTGGGGCCAACGTCCTGACTTTC. This encodes CASSVDRITGANVLTF.

This clone has only one observation. The chain has TRBV29-1 and TRBJ1-2, with D perhaps matching TRBD1 (5 bases). The CDR3 runs 13 residues. Trimming removed 3 bases from V and 1 base from J, with 9 bases in between. Germline CDR1 is SQVTM and CDR2 is ANQGSEA. The CDR3 protein is CSVDLDNNYGYTF. The DNA for the CDR3 is TGCAGCGTTGACCTGGACAATAACTATGGCTACACCTTC. Supplemented by reference TRBV29-1 and TRBJ1-2, the full variable domain reads SAVISQKPSRDICQRGTSLTIQCQVDSQVTMMFWYRQQPGQSLTLIATANQGSEATYESGFVIDKFPISRPNLTFSTLTVSNMSPEDSSIYLCSVDLDNNYGYTFGSGTRLTVV.

The chain employs TRBV6-5 and TRBJ1-2, with TRBD1 identical over 8 bases. Looked up from germline, CDR1 is MNHEY and CDR2 is SVGAGI. The CDR3 totals 13 residues. The junction had 7 bases not matched to a gene; V was cut back by 7 bases and J by 6 bases. DNA for the CDR3: TGTGCCAGCAAACAGGGGGTCATCGATGGCTACACCTTC. This codes for CASKQGVIDGYTF.

The chain joins TRBV6-6 to TRBJ2-1; 8 bases fit TRBD2. The CDR3 has 12 amino acids. V was pared by 7 bases and J by 15 bases, with 11 bases of the junction left unmatched. CDR1 and CDR2 from the germline V gene are MNHNY and SVGAGI (reference sequence). The CDR3 DNA reads TGTGCCAGCACCGGCGGGACTAGGGTTATGTTCTTC. Protein: CASTGGTRVMFF.

The chain joins TRBV27 to TRBJ2-1; D is unclear. Trimming removed 6 bases at V and 4 bases at J, with 13 bases between. CDR1 is MNHEY and CDR2 is SMNVEV in the germline V gene (reference sequence). The CDR3 covers 14 residues. DNA of the CDR3: TGTGCCAGCAGAGTCGCGTCTAAATACAATGAGCAGTTCTTC. It translates to CASRVASKYNEQFF.

The V call is TRBV6-6, the J call TRBJ2-7; 9 bases line up with TRBD2. Losses at the gene ends were 4 bases for V and 2 bases for J; bases not matched to a gene: 3. This CDR3 is 14 amino acids long. From germline, CDR1 is MNHNY and CDR2 SVGAGI (reference sequence). This chain's CDR3 is CASSSGGRAYEQYF. CDR3 in DNA: TGTGCCAGCAGTTCTGGCGGGAGGGCCTACGAGCAGTACTTC.

This chain joins TRBV7-9 and TRBJ2-1; TRBD2 aligns across 10 bases. With 1 base clipped from V and 0 bases from J, the junction kept 9 bases outside the gene matches. The CDR3 has 19 residues. Germline values: CDR1 SEHNR, CDR2 FQNEAQ (reference sequence). The CDR3, as DNA: TGTGCCAGCAGCTTAGAAGGGGCTAGCGGGAGTTTCTCCTACAATGAGCAGTTCTTC. This encodes CASSLEGASGSFSYNEQFF.